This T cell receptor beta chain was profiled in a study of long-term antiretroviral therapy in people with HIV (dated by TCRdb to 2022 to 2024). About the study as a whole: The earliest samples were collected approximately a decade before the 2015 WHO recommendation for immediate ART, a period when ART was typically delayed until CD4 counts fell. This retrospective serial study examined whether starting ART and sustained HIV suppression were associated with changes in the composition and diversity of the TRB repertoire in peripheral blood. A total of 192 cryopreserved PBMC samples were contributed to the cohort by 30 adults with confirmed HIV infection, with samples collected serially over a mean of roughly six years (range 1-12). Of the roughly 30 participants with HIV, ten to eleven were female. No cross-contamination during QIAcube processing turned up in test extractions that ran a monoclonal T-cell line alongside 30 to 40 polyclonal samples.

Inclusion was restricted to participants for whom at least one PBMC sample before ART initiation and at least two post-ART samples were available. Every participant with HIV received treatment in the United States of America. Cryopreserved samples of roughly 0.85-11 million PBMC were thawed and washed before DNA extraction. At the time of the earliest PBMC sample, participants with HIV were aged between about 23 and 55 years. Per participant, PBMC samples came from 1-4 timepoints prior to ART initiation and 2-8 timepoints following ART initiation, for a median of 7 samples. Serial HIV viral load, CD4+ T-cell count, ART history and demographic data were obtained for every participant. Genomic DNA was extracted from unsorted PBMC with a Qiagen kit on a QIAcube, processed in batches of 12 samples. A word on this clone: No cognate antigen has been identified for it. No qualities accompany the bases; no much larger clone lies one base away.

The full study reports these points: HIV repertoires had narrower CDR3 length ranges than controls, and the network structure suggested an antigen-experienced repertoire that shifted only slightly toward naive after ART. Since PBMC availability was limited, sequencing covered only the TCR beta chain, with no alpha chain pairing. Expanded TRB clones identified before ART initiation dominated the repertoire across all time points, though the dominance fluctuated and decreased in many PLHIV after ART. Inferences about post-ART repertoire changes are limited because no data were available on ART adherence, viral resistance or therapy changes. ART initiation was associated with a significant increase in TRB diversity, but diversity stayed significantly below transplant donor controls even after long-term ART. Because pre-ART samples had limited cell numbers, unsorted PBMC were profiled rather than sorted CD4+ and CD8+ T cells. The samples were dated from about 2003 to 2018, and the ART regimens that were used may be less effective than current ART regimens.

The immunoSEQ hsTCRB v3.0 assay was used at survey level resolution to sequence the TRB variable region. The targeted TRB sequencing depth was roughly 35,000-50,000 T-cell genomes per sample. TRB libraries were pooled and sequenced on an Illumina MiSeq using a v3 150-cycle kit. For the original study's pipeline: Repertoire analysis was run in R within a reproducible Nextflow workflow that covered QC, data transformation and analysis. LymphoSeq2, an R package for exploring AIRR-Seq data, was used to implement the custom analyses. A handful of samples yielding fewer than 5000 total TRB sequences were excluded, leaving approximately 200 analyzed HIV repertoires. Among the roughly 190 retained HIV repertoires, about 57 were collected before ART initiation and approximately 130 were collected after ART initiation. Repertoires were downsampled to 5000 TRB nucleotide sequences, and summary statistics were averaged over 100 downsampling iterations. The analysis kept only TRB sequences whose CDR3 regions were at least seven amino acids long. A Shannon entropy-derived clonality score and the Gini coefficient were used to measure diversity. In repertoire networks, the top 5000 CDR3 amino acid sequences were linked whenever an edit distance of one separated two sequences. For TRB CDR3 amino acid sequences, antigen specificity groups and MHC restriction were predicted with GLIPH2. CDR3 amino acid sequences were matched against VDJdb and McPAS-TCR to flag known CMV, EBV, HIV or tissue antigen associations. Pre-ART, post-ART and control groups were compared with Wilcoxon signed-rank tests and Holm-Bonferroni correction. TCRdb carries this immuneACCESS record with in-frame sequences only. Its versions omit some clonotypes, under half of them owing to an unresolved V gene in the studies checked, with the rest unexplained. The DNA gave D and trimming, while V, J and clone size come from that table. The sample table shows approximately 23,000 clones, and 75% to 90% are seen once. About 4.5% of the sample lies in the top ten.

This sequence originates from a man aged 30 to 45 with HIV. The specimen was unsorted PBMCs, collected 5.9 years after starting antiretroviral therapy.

The encoded CDR3 is CASSLGTGNEKLFF. Read as DNA, the sequence is TGCGCCAGCAGCCTGGGGACAGGAAATGAAAAACTGTTTTTT. The chain couples TRBV5-1 to TRBJ1-4, and 8 junctional nucleotides match TRBD1. The CDR3 covers 14 residues, taking in both the cysteine and the phenylalanine. Only the CDR3 part of the read is kept: 42 bases, read in frame from the first base. Compared with germline, V lacks 4 bases and J lacks 5 bases; bases without a gene match: 4. The germline V gene gives CDR1 as SGHRS and CDR2 as YFSETQ.